Following are 28 T cell receptor beta chains from one sample sequenced in a study of regulatory T cells in long-lasting Graves disease. Arm-PCR of CDR3 regions and iRepertoire HTBI primers were the basis on which TCR beta libraries were built. TCRdb itself ran the multiplex PCR reads through MiXCR, one entry per CDR3 protein. The sample has 680,000 or so distinct CDR3 sequences; under 20% are singletons. Time point in this sample: newly diagnosed GD, antithyroid drugs for less than 3 months. RNA isolated from PBMCs was used to make the TCR library. These sequences were also reported in another study, on T cells in Graves' hyperthyroidism and ophthalmopathy.

The specimen comprised peripheral blood mononuclear cells (PBMCs), sampled at new diagnosis, from a patient treated with antithyroid drugs. These receptors were obtained from a woman in her 30s with Graves disease.

This clonotype was recorded many times. The J gene is TRBJ2-3, the V gene TRBV19, with 12 bases lining up with TRBD2. V dropped 5 bases and J dropped 4; count of bases not matched to a gene: 7. Germline CDR1 LNHDA, CDR2 SQIVND (reference sequence). The CDR3 has 16 amino acids. CDR3 loop: CASSLMTSGSADTQYF. CDR3 sequence (DNA): TGTGCCAGTAGTCTCATGACTAGCGGGAGTGCAGATACGCAGTATTTT.

This clonotype showed up just a few times. The chain recombines TRBV7-2 with TRBJ2-3; D not certain. In germline, CDR1 is SGHTA, CDR2 FQGNSA. The CDR3 runs 14 residues. Trimming removed 3 bases from V and 2 bases from J, with 9 bases in between. CDR3 amino acids: CASSFYRSTDTQYF. CDR3 DNA: TGTGCCAGCAGCTTTTACAGATCCACAGATACGCAGTATTTT.

A remark on this clonotype: A read error likely explains this, since a far larger clone differs by one base. The CDR3 region has the DNA TGTGCTAGTGGTTTGTTCCCTATTAGCAACGAGCAGTTCTTC. Protein product: CASGLFPISNEQFF. The chain is built from TRBV12-5 and TRBJ2-1; no clear D. CDR3 length equals 14 residues. Germline-derived CDR1 and CDR2 are LGHNT and FRNRAP. Trimming shortened V by 2 bases and J by 10 bases, and 15 bases separated the two germline ends.

This clonotype was recorded many times. This chain connects TRBV28 to TRBJ1-2, with TRBD1 as a possible D gene (5 bases). V gave up 8 bases and J gave up 4 bases, with 14 bases separating them. Germline assignment: CDR1 MDHEN and CDR2 SYDVKM. This CDR3 has 13 residues. The CDR3 protein is CASQSGGLYGYTF. The CDR3 bases are TGTGCCAGCCAAAGTGGGGGACTCTATGGCTACACCTTC.

This rearrangement joins TRBV9 to TRBJ2-2, with 7 bases lining up with TRBD2. Germline V gene data show CDR1 as SGDLS and CDR2 as YYNGEE. With 4 bases clipped from V and 8 bases from J, the junction kept 11 bases outside the gene matches. The CDR3 is 15 residues long. In DNA, the CDR3 is TGTGCCAGCAGCCCCATGGGGGGGGAAAGAGGGGAGCTGTTTTTT. Translated, it gives CASSPMGGERGELFF.

This chain links TRBV7-3 with TRBJ2-2; 10 nucleotides line up with TRBD1. This CDR3 region has 15 residues. The junction had 6 bases not matched to a gene; V was cut back by 1 base and J by 10 bases. Germline V gives CDR1 SGHTA, CDR2 FQGTGA. The CDR3 sequence: CASSLMIGTGEELFF. Written as DNA, the CDR3 is TGTGCCAGCAGCTTAATGATCGGGACAGGGGAGGAGCTGTTTTTT.

This clonotype came up many times. The gene calls are TRBV30 and TRBJ2-7, with 11 nucleotides matching TRBD2. CDR1 GTSNPN and CDR2 SVGIG come from the germline V gene (reference sequence). The V segment lost 3 bases and the J segment 2 bases; nucleotides outside the gene matches: 0. The CDR3 runs to 13 residues. CDR3 loop: CAWRTSGTYEQYF. The CDR3 coding sequence is TGTGCCTGGAGGACTAGCGGGACCTACGAGCAGTACTTC. Complete variable domain (other parts from reference TRBV30 and TRBJ2-7): SQTIHQWPATLVQPVGSPLSLECTVEGTSNPNLYWYRQAAGRGLQLLFYSVGIGQISSEVPQNLSASRPQDRQFILSSKKLLLSDSGFYLCAWRTSGTYEQYFGPGTRLTVT.

In its sample, this clonotype was seen a few times. V is TRBV28 and J is TRBJ1-3; a possible D gene is TRBD1 (5 bases). CDR1 MDHEN and CDR2 SYDVKM come from the germline V gene. This CDR3 comprises 16 residues. V was clipped by 9 bases and J by 4 bases, with 22 bases between them. CDR3 sequence: CASSPTGTAPGNTIYF. CDR3 DNA sequence: TGTGCCAGTAGTCCGACCGGGACGGCCCCGGGAAACACCATATATTTT.

This clonotype has at least ten counts. The V and J genes are TRBV27 and TRBJ1-1; 7 bases map to TRBD1. This CDR3 is 15 amino acids long. Germline V gene sequence: CDR1 MNHEY, CDR2 SMNVEV (reference sequence). With 5 bases clipped from V and 5 bases from J, the junction kept 11 bases outside the gene matches. The CDR3 nucleotides are TGTGCCAGCAGTGAGACAGGGAGGGGTTGGACTGAAGCTTTCTTT. This gives the protein CASSETGRGWTEAFF.

This clonotype was recorded at least ten times. The J gene is TRBJ2-5, the V gene TRBV28; D ambiguous. Per the germline V gene, CDR1 is MDHEN and CDR2 is SYDVKM. There are 12 residues in the CDR3. V was shortened by 5 bases and J by 4 bases, with 8 bases between the two germline ends. The CDR3 nucleotides are TGTGCCAGCAGTAGGCCTGTAGAGACCCAGTACTTC. Encoded protein: CASSRPVETQYF.

This clonotype was counted at least ten times. A single base separates this from a much larger clone, so it may be a read error. This rearrangement joins TRBV6-1 to TRBJ2-3; D gene uncertain. The V gene lost 7 bases and the J gene lost 0 bases, with 5 bases spanning the gap. The V gene's germline CDR1 is MNHNS and CDR2 SASEGT. The CDR3 runs to 12 residues. The chain's CDR3 is CASTPSTDTQYF. The CDR3 DNA sequence: TGTGCCAGCACCCCTAGCACAGATACGCAGTATTTT.

This clonotype showed up many times. V usage is TRBV2 and J usage is TRBJ2-7; tentatively, D is TRBD1 (6 bases). The germline gives CDR1 SNHLY, CDR2 FYNNEI. Trimming left V 11 bases short and J 3 bases short, with 14 bases between. The CDR3 runs 12 residues. The CDR3 DNA follows: TGTGCCGGGGGCAGTAAACTCTACGAGCAGTACTTC. This encodes CAGGSKLYEQYF.

Ten or more counts support this clonotype. CDR3 sequence: CASQRDRVSRNTEAFF. In nucleotides, the CDR3 is TGTGCCAGCCAGCGGGACAGGGTTTCTCGAAACACTGAAGCTTTCTTT. The chain combines TRBV2 with TRBJ1-1; TRBD1 matches at 9 bases. The germline V gene encodes CDR1 SNHLY and CDR2 FYNNEI. V trimming: 8 bases; J trimming: 2 bases; junction bases outside the gene matches: 12. This CDR3 is 16 amino acids long. Complete variable domain (other parts from reference TRBV2 and TRBJ1-1): EPEVTQTPSHQVTQMGQEVILRCVPISNHLYFYWYRQILGQKVEFLVSFYNNEISEKSEIFDDQFSVERPDGSNFTLKIRSTKLEDSAMYFCASQRDRVSRNTEAFFGQGTRLTVV.

This clonotype has a count of ten or more. The chain employs TRBV28 and TRBJ1-2; 8 bases line up with TRBD1. The CDR3 covers 15 residues. Trimming removed 4 bases from V and 8 bases from J; junction bases left unmatched: 12. Germline-derived CDR1 and CDR2 are MDHEN and SYDVKM. The CDR3 nucleotides read TGTGCCAGCAGTTCGTCGGCAGGGGGCTTGCGCGGCTACACCTTC. This gives the protein CASSSSAGGLRGYTF.

This clonotype was seen only a few times. This sequence joins TRBV19 and TRBJ2-4, with unresolved D. Deletions cut 3 bases from V and 0 bases from J, with 15 bases between. This CDR3 spans 17 amino acids. Germline V gives CDR1 LNHDA, CDR2 SQIVND (reference sequence). The chain's CDR3 is CASSIRASGLAKNIQYF. CDR3 coding DNA: TGTGCCAGTAGTATTCGCGCGTCAGGTCTAGCCAAAAACATTCAGTACTTC. Drawing the rest from reference TRBV19 and TRBJ2-4, the complete variable domain is DGGITQSPKYLFRKEGQNVTLSCEQNLNHDAMYWYRQDPGQGLRLIYYSQIVNDFQKGDIAEGYSVSREKKESFPLTVTSAQKNPTAFYLCASSIRASGLAKNIQYFGAGTRLSVL.

This clonotype has a count of ten or more. This rearrangement joins TRBV2 to TRBJ1-2, with TRBD1 as a possible D gene (5 bases). This CDR3 region has 12 residues. The germline V gene has CDR1 SNHLY and CDR2 FYNNEI. V shed 8 bases and J shed 4 bases, with 11 bases lying between them. The CDR3 DNA reads TGTGCCAGCGACAACCAGGGCTATGGCTACACCTTC. Its protein product is CASDNQGYGYTF.

This clonotype was observed many times. The rearrangement uses TRBV5-1 and TRBJ2-3, with TRBD2 matching 11 bases. Trimming took 0 bases from V and 5 from J; bases not matched to a gene: 5. The CDR3 is 16 residues long. Germline lookup yields CDR1 SGHRS and CDR2 YFSETQ. CDR3 nucleotides: TGCGCCAGCAGCTTGGCTCTAGCGGGAGGAGGAGATACGCAGTATTTT. It yields the protein CASSLALAGGGDTQYF.

This clonotype has only a few counts. V and J are TRBV3-1 and TRBJ1-1; tentatively, D is TRBD1 (5 bases). The CDR3 is made up of 15 amino acids. The V gene's germline CDR1 is LGHDT and CDR2 YNNKEL (reference sequence). V was shortened by 4 bases and J by 2 bases, with 14 bases between the two germline ends. CDR3 in amino acids: CASSLRGGANTEAFF. CDR3 nucleotide sequence: TGTGCCAGCAGCCTTCGCGGGGGAGCAAACACTGAAGCTTTCTTT.

This clonotype appeared many times. The V and J genes are TRBV28 and TRBJ2-7, with TRBD2 identical over 13 bases. The germline CDR1 and CDR2 sequences are MDHEN and SYDVKM. The CDR3 has 19 residues. Trimming at V came to 5 bases and at J to 2 bases, leaving 15 bases not matched to a gene. The CDR3 spells CASSLRGLAGATSPYEQYF. The CDR3 DNA reads as TGTGCCAGCAGTCTCCGAGGACTAGCGGGAGCCACATCCCCCTACGAGCAGTACTTC.

This clonotype appeared a few times. This chain joins TRBV7-3 and TRBJ2-3; D is unclear. The J call may not be correct, given that the DNA end is closer to TRBJ1-5. Germline assignment: CDR1 SGHTA and CDR2 FQGTGA. This CDR3 is 14 amino acids long. CDR3 sequence (DNA): TGTGCCAGCAGCTTAGGAGGAAGCACAGATACGCAGCATTTT. Translated: CASSLGGSTDTQHF.

The chain employs TRBV19 and TRBJ2-5; D uncertain. CDR1 and CDR2 from the germline V gene are LNHDA and SQIVND (reference sequence). V gave up 5 bases and J gave up 5 bases, with 21 bases separating them. The length of the CDR3 is 16 residues. The CDR3 loop is CASSGPSGPRRETQYF. CDR3 bases: TGTGCCAGTAGTGGCCCCTCTGGACCCAGACGGGAGACCCAGTACTTC.

This clonotype was found many times. The chain uses TRBV6-1 and TRBJ1-2; 8 bases fit TRBD1. The germline V gene has CDR1 MNHNS and CDR2 SASEGT. The trim removed 5 bases at V and 8 bases at J, leaving 7 bases unmatched. The CDR3 runs to 13 residues. The CDR3 sequence is CASSRTGSEGYTF. In nucleotides, the CDR3 is TGTGCCAGCAGTCGGACAGGGTCGGAAGGCTACACCTTC.

This clonotype was found a few times. This sequence joins TRBV28 and TRBJ2-6, with D perhaps assigned TRBD1 or TRBD2 (6 bases each). Germline CDR1 and CDR2: MDHEN and SYDVKM. The V end was cut by 4 bases, the J end by 2 bases, with 9 bases between. This CDR3 is built from 15 residues. CDR3 nucleotides: TGTGCCAGCAGTTCGGGGGCGACTGGGGCCAACGTCCTGACTTTC. Its translation is CASSSGATGANVLTF.

Ten or more counts support this clonotype. This chain links TRBV5-1 with TRBJ1-1; unclear D gene. The CDR3 covers 13 residues. Trimming cost V 4 bases and J 2 bases, with 9 bases left between them. Germline V gene sequence: CDR1 SGHRS, CDR2 YFSETQ. The chain's CDR3 is CASSLRINTEAFF. CDR3 DNA: TGCGCCAGCAGCCTACGAATAAACACTGAAGCTTTCTTT.

Many counts were recorded for this clonotype. This sequence joins TRBV28 and TRBJ1-1; D not certain. The germline V gene has CDR1 MDHEN and CDR2 SYDVKM. The CDR3 is 12 residues long. V shed 10 bases and J shed 2 bases, with 11 bases lying between them. The CDR3 DNA is TGTGCCACCTGGGTCTTAAACACTGAAGCTTTCTTT. Amino acids: CATWVLNTEAFF.

The sample holds many counts of this clonotype. The chain couples TRBV6-1 to TRBJ2-7; unclear D gene. CDR1 MNHNS and CDR2 SASEGT come from the germline V gene. V gave up 0 bases and J gave up 1 base, with 13 bases separating them. This CDR3 has 16 residues. In nucleotides, the CDR3 is TGTGCCAGCAGTGAAGCGCCAGCCCCCGGGTCCTACGAGCAGTACTTC. It specifies CASSEAPAPGSYEQYF.

The chain employs TRBV7-9 and TRBJ1-4; D remains unclear. V dropped 5 bases and J dropped 0 bases, with 10 bases sitting between them. In germline, CDR1 is SEHNR, CDR2 FQNEAQ (reference sequence). The CDR3 extends over 15 amino acids. Here the CDR3 reads CASSVVLPTNEKLFF. In DNA form, the CDR3 reads TGTGCCAGCAGCGTCGTACTGCCAACTAATGAAAAACTGTTTTTT.

V usage is TRBV3-1 and J usage is TRBJ2-3, with 10 bases matching TRBD1. CDR1 LGHDT and CDR2 YNNKEL come from the germline V gene (reference sequence). J lost 5 bases, V lost 4 bases, and 0 bases had no gene match. The CDR3 is made up of 13 amino acids. The CDR3 region is CASSRDRGDTQYF. The CDR3 bases are TGTGCCAGCAGCCGGGACAGGGGAGATACGCAGTATTTT.